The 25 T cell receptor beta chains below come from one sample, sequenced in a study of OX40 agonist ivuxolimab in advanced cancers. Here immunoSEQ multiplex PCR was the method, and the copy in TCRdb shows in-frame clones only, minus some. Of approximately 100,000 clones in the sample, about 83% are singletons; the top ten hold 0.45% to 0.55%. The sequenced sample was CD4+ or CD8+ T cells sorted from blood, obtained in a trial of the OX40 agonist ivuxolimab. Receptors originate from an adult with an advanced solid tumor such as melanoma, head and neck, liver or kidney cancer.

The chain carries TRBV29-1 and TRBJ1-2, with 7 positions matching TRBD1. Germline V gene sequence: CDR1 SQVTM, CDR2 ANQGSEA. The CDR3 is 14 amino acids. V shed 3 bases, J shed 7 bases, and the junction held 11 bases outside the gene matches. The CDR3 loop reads CSVDPIGGAAGYTF. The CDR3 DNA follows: TGCAGCGTTGATCCCATAGGGGGCGCGGCTGGCTACACCTTC.

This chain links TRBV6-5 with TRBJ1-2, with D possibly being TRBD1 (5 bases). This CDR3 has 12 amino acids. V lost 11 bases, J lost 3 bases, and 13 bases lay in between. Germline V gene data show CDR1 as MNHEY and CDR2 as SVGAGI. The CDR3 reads CAVAGTYYGYTF. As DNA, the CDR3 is TGTGCCGTCGCCGGGACGTACTATGGCTACACCTTC.

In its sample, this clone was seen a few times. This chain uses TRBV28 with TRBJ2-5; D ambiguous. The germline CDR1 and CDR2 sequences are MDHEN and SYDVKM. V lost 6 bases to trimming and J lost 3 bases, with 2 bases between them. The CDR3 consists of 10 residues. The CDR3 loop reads CASSEETQYF. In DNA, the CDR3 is TGTGCCAGCAGCGAAGAGACCCAGTACTTC.

CDR3 bases: TGTGCCAGCACGGAGTGGGACAGGGCCGGTGGCTACACCTTC. Translating it yields CASTEWDRAGGYTF. The rearrangement links TRBV7-9 to TRBJ1-2; 9 nucleotides align to TRBD1. Germline CDR1 and CDR2: SEHNR and FQNEAQ (reference sequence). The V and J ends lost 7 bases and 7 bases, in that order; junction bases with no gene match: 10. The CDR3 loop spans 14 amino acids.

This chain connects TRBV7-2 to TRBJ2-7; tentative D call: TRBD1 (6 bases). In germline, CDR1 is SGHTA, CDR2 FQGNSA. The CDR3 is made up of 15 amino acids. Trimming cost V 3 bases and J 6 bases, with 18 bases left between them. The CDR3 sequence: CASSFQGTEAVEQYF. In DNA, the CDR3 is TGTGCCAGCAGCTTTCAGGGGACGGAGGCTGTCGAGCAGTACTTC.

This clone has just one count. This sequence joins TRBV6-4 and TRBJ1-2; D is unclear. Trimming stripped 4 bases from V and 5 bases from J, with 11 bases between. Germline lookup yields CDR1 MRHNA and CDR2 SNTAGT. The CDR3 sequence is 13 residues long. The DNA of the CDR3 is TGTGCCAGCAGTGCGGGAGGGCTATATGGCTACACCTTC. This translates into CASSAGGLYGYTF.

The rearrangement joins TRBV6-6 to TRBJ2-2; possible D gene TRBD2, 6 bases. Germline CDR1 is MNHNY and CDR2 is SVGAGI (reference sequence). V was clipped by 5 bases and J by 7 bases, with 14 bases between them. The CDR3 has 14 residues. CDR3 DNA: TGTGCCAGCAGTCCCCCACGGGAGCTCGGGGAGCTGTTTTTT. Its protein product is CASSPPRELGELFF.

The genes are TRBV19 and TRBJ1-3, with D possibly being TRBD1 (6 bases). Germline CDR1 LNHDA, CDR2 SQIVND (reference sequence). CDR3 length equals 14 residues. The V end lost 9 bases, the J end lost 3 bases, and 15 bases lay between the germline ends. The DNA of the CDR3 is TGTGCCAGCCGCCGGGGGGCAGTTGGAAACACCATATATTTT. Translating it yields CASRRGAVGNTIYF.

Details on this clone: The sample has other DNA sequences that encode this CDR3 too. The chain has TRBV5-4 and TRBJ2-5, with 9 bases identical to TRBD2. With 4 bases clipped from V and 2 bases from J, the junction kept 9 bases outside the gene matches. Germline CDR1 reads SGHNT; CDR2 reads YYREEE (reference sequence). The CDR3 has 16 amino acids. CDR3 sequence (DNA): TGTGCCAGCAGCCTTGGGGGAAGCGGGGGGCAAGAGACCCAGTACTTC. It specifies CASSLGGSGGQETQYF.

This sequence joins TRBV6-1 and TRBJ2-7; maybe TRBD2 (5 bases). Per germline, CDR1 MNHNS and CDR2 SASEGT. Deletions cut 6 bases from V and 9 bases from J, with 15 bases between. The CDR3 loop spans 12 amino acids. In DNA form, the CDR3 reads TGTGCCAGCAGACCCGGGGTCCTCCGGCAGTACTTC. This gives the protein CASRPGVLRQYF.

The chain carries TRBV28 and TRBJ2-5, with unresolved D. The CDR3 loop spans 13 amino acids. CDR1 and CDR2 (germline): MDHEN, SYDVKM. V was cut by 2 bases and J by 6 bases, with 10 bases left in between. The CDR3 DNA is TGTGCCAGCAGTTTAGGACCATTGAAGACCCAGTACTTC. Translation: CASSLGPLKTQYF.

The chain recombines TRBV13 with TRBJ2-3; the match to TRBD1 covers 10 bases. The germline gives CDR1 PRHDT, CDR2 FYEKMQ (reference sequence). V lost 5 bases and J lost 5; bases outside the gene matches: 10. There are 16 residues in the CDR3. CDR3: CASSQSTGGMVDTQYF. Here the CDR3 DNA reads TGTGCCAGCAGCCAATCGACAGGGGGCATGGTAGATACGCAGTATTTT.

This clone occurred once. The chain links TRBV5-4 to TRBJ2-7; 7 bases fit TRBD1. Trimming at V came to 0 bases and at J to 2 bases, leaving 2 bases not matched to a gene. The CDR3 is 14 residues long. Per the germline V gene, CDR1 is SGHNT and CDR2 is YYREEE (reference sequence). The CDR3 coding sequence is TGTGCCAGCAGCTTGGGACAGGGAGCCTACGAGCAGTACTTC. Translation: CASSLGQGAYEQYF.

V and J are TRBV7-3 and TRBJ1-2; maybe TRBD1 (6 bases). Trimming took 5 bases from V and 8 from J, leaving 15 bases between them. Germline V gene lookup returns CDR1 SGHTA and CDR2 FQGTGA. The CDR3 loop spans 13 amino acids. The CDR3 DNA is TGTGCCAGCAGCCAACGGGACGGGGGCGGCTACACCTTC. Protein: CASSQRDGGGYTF.

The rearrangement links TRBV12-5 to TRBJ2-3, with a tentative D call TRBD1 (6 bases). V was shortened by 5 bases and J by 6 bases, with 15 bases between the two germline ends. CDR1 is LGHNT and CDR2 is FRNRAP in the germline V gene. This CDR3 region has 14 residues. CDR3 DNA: TGTGCTAGTGGTCTTTGGACAGCCATGGATACGCAGTATTTT. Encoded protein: CASGLWTAMDTQYF.

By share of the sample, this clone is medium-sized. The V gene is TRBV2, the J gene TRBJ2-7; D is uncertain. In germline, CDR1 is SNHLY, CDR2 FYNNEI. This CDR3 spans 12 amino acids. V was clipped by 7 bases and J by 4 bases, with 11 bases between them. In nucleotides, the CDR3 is TGTGCCAGCAACTACCCCAGTTACGAGCAGTACTTC. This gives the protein CASNYPSYEQYF.

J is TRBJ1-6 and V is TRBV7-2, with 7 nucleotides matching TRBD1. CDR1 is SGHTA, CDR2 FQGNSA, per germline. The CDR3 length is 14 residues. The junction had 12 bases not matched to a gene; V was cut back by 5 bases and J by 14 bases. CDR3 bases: TGTGCCAGCAGCCTGCGGACAGGACAGCGCACCCTCCACTTT. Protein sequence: CASSLRTGQRTLHF.

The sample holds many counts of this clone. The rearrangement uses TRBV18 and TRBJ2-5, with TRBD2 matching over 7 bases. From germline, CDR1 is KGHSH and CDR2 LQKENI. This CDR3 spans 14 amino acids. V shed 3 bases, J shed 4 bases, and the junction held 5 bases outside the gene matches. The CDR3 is CASSPRTSAETQYF. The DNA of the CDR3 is TGTGCCAGCTCACCCCGGACTAGTGCAGAGACCCAGTACTTC.

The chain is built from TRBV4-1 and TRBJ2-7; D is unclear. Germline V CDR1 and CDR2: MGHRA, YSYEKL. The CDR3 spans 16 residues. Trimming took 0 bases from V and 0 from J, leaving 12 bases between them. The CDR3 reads CASSQEFPRSSYEQYF. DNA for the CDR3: TGCGCCAGCAGCCAAGAATTTCCTAGGAGCTCCTACGAGCAGTACTTC.

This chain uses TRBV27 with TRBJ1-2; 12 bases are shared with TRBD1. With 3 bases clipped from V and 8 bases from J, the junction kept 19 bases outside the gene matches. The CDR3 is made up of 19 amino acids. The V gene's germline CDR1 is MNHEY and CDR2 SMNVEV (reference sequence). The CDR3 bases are TGTGCCAGCAGTTTTTTGAAACCCGGGACAGGGGGCAAGGGGTACGGCTACACCTTC. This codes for CASSFLKPGTGGKGYGYTF.

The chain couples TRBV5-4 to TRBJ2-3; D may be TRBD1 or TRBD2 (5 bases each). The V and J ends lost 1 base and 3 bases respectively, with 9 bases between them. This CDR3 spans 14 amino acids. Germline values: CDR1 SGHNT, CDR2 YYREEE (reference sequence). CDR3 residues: CASSLQWGTDTQYF. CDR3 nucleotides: TGTGCCAGCAGCTTGCAATGGGGGACAGATACGCAGTATTTT.

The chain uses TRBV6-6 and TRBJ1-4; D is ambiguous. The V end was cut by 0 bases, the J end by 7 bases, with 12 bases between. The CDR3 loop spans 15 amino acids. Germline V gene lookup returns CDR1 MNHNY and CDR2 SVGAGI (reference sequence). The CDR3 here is CASSYSRPPTEKLFF. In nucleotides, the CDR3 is TGTGCCAGCAGTTACTCCAGGCCCCCCACTGAAAAACTGTTTTTT.

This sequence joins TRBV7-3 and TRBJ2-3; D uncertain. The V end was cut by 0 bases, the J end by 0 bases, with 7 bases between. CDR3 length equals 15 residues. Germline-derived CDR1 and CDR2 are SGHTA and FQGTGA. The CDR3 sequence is CASSLTSISTDTQYF. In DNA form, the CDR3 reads TGTGCCAGCAGCTTAACCTCGATCAGCACAGATACGCAGTATTTT.

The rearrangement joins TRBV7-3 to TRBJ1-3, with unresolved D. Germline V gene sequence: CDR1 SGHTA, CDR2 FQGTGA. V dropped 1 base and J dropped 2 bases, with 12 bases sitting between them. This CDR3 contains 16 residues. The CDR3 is CASSLNMGTAGNTIYF. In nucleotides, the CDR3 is TGTGCCAGCAGCTTAAATATGGGTACCGCTGGAAACACCATATATTTT.

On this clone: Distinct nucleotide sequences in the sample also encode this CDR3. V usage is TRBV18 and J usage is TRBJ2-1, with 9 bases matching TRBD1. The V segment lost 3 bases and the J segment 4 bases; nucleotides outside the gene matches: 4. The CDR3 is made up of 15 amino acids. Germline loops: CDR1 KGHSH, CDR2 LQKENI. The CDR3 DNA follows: TGTGCCAGCTCACCGGGACAGGGCAGTTACAATGAGCAGTTCTTC. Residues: CASSPGQGSYNEQFF.